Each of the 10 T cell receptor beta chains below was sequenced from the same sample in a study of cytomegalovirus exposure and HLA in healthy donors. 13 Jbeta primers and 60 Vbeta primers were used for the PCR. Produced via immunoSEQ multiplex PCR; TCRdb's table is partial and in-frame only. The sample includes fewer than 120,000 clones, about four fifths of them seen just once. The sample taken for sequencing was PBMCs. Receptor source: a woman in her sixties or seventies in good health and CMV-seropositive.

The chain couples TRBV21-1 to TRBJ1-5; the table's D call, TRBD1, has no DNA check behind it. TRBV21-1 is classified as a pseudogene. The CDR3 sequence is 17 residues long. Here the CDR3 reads CASSKEKPGQAFEPQHF. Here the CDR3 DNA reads TGTGCCAGCAGCAAAGAAAAACCGGGACAGGCTTTTGAGCCCCAGCATTTT.

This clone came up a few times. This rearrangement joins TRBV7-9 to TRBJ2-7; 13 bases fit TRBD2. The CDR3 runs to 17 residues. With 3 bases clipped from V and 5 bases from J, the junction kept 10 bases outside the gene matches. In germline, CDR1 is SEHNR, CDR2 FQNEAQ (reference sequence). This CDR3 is CASSFSLGLAGDNEQYF. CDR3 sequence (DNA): TGTGCCAGCAGCTTTTCGCTCGGACTAGCGGGGGACAACGAGCAGTACTTC. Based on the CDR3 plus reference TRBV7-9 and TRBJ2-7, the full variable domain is DTGVSQNPRHKITKRGQNVTFRCDPISEHNRLYWYRQTLGQGPEFLTYFQNEAQLEKSRLLSDRFSAERPKGSFSTLEIQRTEQGDSAMYLCASSFSLGLAGDNEQYFGPGTRLTVT.

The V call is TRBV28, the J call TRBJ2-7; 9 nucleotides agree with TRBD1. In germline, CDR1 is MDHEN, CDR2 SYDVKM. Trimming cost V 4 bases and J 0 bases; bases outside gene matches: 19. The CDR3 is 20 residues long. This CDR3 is CASSSYYGQGPLSSSYEQYF. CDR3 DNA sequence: TGTGCCAGCAGTTCCTATTACGGACAGGGGCCCCTGTCGAGCTCCTACGAGCAGTACTTC.

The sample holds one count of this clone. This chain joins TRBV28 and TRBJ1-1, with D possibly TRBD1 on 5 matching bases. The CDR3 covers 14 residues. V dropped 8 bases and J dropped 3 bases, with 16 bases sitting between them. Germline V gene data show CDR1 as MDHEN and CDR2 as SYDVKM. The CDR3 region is CASRNWGTDTEAFF. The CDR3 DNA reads TGTGCCAGCCGGAACTGGGGCACTGACACTGAAGCTTTCTTT.

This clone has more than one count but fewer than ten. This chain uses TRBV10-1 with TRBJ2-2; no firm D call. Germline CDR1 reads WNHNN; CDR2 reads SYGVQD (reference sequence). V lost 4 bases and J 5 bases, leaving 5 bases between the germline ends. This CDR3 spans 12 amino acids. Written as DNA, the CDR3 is TGCGCCAGCAGTGTCCCTACCGGGGAGCTGTTTTTT. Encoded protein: CASSVPTGELFF.

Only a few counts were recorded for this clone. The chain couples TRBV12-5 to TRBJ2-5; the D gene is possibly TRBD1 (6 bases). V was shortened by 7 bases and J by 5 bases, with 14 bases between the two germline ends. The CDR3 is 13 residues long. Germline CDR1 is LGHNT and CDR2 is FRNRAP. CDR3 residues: CASVSTGPETQYF. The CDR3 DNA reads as TGTGCTAGTGTCTCAACAGGGCCGGAGACCCAGTACTTC.

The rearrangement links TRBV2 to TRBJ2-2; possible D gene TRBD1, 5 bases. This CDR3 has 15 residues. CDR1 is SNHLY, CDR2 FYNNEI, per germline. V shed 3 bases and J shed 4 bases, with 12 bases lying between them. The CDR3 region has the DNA TGTGCCAGCAGTGACGCCAGTGGGGCCACCGGGGAGCTGTTTTTT. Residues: CASSDASGATGELFF.

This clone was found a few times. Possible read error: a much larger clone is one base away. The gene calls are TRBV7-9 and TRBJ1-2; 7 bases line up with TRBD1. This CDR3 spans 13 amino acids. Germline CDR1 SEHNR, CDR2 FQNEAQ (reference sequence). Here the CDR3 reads CSSSHTGAGGYTF. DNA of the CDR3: TGTTCCAGCAGCCATACAGGGGCCGGGGGCTACACCTTC. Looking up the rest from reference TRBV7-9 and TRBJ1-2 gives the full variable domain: DTGVSQNPRHKITKRGQNVTFRCDPISEHNRLYWYRQTLGQGPEFLTYFQNEAQLEKSRLLSDRFSAERPKGSFSTLEIQRTEQGDSAMYLCSSSHTGAGGYTFGSGTRLTVV.

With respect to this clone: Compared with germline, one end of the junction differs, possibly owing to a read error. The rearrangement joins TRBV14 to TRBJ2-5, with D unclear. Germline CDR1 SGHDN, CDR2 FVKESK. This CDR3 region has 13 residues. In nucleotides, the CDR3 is TGTGCCAGCAGCCAAGGGCTCGGAGAGGCCCAGTACTTC. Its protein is CASSQGLGEAQYF. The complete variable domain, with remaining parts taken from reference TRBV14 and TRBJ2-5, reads EAGVTQFPSHSVIEKGQTVTLRCDPISGHDNLYWYRRVMGKEIKFLLHFVKESKQDESGMPNNRFLAERTGGTYSTLKVQPAELEDSGVYFCASSQGLGEAQYFGPGTRLLVL.

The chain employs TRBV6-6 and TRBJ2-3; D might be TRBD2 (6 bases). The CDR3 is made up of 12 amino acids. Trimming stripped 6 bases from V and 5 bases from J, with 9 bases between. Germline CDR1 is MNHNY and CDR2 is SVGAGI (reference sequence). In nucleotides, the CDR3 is TGTGCCAGCAGCGGGAGCGGAGATACGCAGTATTTT. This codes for CASSGSGDTQYF.